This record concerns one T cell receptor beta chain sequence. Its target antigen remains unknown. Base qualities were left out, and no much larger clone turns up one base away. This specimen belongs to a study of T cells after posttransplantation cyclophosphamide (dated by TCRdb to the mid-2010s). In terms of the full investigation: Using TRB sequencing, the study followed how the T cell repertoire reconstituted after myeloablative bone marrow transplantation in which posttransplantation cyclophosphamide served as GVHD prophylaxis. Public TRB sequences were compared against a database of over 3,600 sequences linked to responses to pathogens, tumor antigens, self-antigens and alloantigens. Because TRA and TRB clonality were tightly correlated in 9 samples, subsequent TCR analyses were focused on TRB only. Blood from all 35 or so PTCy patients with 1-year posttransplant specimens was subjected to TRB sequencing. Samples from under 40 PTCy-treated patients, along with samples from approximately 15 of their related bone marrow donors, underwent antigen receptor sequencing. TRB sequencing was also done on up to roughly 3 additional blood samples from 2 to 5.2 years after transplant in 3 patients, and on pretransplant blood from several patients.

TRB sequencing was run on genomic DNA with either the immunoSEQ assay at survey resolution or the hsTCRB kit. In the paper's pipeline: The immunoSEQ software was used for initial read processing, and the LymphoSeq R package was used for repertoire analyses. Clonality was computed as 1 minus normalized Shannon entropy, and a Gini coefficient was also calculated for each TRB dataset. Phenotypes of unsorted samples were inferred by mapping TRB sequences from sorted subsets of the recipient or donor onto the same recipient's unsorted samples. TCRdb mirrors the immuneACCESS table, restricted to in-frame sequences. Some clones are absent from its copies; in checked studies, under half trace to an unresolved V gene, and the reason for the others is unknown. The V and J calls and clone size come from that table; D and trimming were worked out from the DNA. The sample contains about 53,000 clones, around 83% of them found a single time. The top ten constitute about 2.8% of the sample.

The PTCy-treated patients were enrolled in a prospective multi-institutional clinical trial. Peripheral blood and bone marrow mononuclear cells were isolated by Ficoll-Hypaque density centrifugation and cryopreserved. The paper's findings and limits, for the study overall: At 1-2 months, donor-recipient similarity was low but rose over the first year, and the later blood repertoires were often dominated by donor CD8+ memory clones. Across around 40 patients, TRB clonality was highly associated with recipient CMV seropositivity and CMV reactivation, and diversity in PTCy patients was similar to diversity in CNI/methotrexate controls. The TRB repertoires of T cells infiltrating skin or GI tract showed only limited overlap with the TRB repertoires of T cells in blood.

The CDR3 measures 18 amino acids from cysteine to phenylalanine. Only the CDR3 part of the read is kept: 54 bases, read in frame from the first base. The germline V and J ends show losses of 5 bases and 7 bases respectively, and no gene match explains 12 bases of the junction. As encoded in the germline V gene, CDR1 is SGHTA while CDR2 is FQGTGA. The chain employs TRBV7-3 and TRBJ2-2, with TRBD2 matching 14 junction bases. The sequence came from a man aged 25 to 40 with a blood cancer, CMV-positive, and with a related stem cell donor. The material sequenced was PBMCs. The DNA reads TGTGCCAGCAGCAACATTCCCCTTGGACTAGCGGGAGGCGGGGAGCTGTTTTTT. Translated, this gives CASSNIPLGLAGGGELFF.